The entry below gives a single T cell receptor beta chain sequence along with its context. CD4+ cells of the naive, central memory, regulatory and stem cell-like memory types were sorted via CD45RO/CCR7/CD25/CD127/CD95/CD27. Expressed TCRB transcripts got sequenced, as all isolated RNA was reverse transcribed. Only in-frame clones appear in the TCRdb table, and some are missing; sequencing was by immunoSEQ multiplex PCR. This table has some 180,000 clones, approximately 13% appearing once. This entry comes from a study of beta chain features in type 1 diabetes. The TCR originated in a woman younger than 30 in good health. What was sequenced was central memory CD4+ T cells from blood.

CDR3 nucleotide sequence: TGTGCCAGCAGCGCGACTAGCGGGAGGGCCTTAGATACGCAGTATTTT. Translation: CASSATSGRALDTQYF. This chain joins TRBV9 and TRBJ2-3; 14 bases fit TRBD2. Germline trimming cut 3 bases from V and 5 bases from J; bases unmatched to any gene: 5. CDR3 length: 16 residues. CDR1 is SGDLS, CDR2 YYNGEE, per germline. Variable domain in full (rest from reference TRBV9 and TRBJ2-3): DSGVTQTPKHLITATGQRVTLRCSPRSGDLSVYWYQQSLDQGLQFLIQYYNGEERAKGNILERFSAQQFPDLHSELNLSSLELGDSALYFCASSATSGRALDTQYFGPGTRLTVL.